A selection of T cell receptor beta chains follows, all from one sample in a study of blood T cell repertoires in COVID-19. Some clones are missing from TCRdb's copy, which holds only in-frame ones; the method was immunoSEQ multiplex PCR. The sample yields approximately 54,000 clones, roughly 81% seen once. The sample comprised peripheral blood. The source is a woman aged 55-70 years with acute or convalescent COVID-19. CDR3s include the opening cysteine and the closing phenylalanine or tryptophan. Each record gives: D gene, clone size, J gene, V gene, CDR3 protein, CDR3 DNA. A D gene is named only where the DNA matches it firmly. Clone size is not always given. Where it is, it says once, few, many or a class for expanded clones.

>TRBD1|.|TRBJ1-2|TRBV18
CASSPDRDYGYTF
TGTGCCAGCTCACCGGACAGGGACTATGGCTACACCTTC
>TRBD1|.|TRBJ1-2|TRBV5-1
CASRTTGDGYGYTF
TGCGCCAGCAGAACGACAGGGGACGGCTATGGCTACACCTTC
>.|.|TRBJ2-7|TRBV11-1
CASSVQGGYEQYF
TGTGCCAGCAGTGTTCAGGGGGGATACGAGCAGTACTTC
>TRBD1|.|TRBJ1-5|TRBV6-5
CASSHGTDGNQPQHF
TGTGCCAGCAGTCACGGGACAGACGGCAATCAGCCCCAGCATTTT
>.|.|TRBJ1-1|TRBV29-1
CSVGFKGAEAFF
TGCAGCGTAGGGTTCAAGGGGGCTGAAGCTTTCTTT
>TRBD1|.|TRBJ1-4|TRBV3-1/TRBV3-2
CASSQRGDRDEKLFF
TGTGCCAGCAGCCAAAGAGGAGACAGGGACGAAAAACTGTTTTTT
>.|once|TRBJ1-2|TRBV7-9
CASSALGESYGYTF
TGTGCCAGCAGCGCCCTTGGGGAGAGTTATGGCTACACCTTC
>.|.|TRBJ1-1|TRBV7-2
CASSQQGQNTEAFF
TGTGCCAGCAGCCAACAGGGTCAGAACACTGAAGCTTTCTTT
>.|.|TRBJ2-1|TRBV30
CALDGSVGTGTSFSGEQFF
TGTGCCCTGGACGGATCGGTGGGAACCGGGACTTCCTTCTCGGGTGAGCAGTTCTTC
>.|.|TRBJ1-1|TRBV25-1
CASKLGRTEAFF
TGTGCCAGCAAGCTGGGGCGGACTGAAGCTTTCTTT
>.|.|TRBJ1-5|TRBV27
CASSSGPLRPQHF
TGTGCCAGCAGTTCAGGGCCCCTTCGACCCCAGCATTTT
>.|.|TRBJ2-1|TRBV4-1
CASSQERSASYNEQFF
TGCGCCAGCAGCCAAGAGCGAAGCGCTTCCTACAATGAGCAGTTCTTC
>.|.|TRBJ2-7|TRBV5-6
CASSLGQYEQYF
TGTGCCAGCAGCTTGGGGCAGTACGAGCAGTACTTC
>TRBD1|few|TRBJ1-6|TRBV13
CASSSYRGLDSPLHF
TGTGCCAGCAGCTCCTACAGGGGGCTGGATTCACCCCTCCACTTT
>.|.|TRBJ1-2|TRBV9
CASSSRAGGNYGYTF
TGTGCCAGCAGCTCTCGGGCGGGGGGGAACTATGGCTACACCTTC
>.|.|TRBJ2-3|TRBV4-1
CASSQTRPGRNTDTQYF
TGCGCCAGCAGCCAAACCCGCCCAGGGAGGAACACAGATACGCAGTATTTT
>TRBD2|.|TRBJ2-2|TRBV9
CASSPGLGRPGELFF
TGTGCCAGCAGCCCGGGACTAGGACGGCCCGGGGAGCTGTTTTTT
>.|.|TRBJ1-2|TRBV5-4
CASSHGLTGRSYGYTF
TGTGCCAGCAGTCACGGGCTAACAGGCAGGAGTTATGGCTACACCTTC
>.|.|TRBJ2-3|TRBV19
CASSMIQDRSDTQYF
TGTGCCAGTAGCATGATACAGGATAGGTCAGATACGCAGTATTTT
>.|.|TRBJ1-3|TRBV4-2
CASSQDSGLSGNTIYF
TGTGCCAGCAGCCAGGACTCAGGTCTCTCTGGAAACACCATATATTTT
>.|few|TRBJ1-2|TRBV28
CASSLSASYGYTF
TGTGCCAGCAGTTTGTCCGCTAGCTATGGCTACACCTTC
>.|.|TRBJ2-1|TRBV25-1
CASSLASYNEQFF
TGTGCCAGCAGTCTAGCGTCCTACAATGAGCAGTTCTTC